This T cell receptor beta chain comes out of a study of spatial heterogeneity in lung cancer (dated by TCRdb to 2018 to 2020). With respect to the entire study: More beta-chain than alpha-chain transcripts were consistently detected, likely reflecting higher beta-chain transcript abundance. In the raw uncorrected reads, each unique combination of TCR and UMI appeared more than ten times on average. The study quantitatively compared TCR alpha and beta repertoires across multiple tumor regions, matched nontumor lung and blood in non-small cell lung cancer. TCR repertoire features were related to nonsynonymous mutation counts determined by whole-exome sequencing of tumor tissue. At surgery, over 200 tumor regions, roughly 62 matched nontumor lung samples and fewer than 60 PBMC samples were TCR-sequenced for both alpha and beta chains.

This clonotype appeared many times. It lacks a known antigen. Base qualities are not provided; no much larger clone lies one nucleotide away. Libraries were constructed by 5' RACE. Sequencing used a NextSeq 500. In the TCR library protocol, a unique molecular identifier was attached to each TCR cDNA molecule so that PCR and sequencing errors could be corrected. Per the source publication's procedure: Decombinator tools were used for TCR identification, UMI-based error correction and CDR3 extraction. TCRs above a frequency of 2 per 1,000, corresponding to the top 1% of the tumor frequency distribution, were defined as expanded. Rényi diversity was computed with the R vegan package after subsampling each repertoire 100 times to 5,000 TCRs. CDR3 similarity networks were constructed using string-kernel similarity of amino acid triplets, with links drawn between CDR3s whose pairwise similarity was above 0.82. The raw public reads went through TCRdb reprocessing: fastp at Q25, MiXCR clone calling, in-frame beta chains kept. Every CDR3 protein is listed once, alongside the most common genes and DNA of its rows. The V and J calls come from TCRdb's annotation, not from the publication. The sample table shows nearly 80,000 distinct CDR3 sequences, and approximately 8% are seen once. 6.5% to 8.5% of the sample is held by the ten biggest clonotypes.

The investigation overall reported the following: Additional single-cell paired TCR alpha and beta sequencing was considered necessary to confirm, at a functional level, the hypothesis that regional TCRs recognize regional mutations. Ubiquitous expanded tumor TCRs showed up in blood more often at tumor resection than at routine follow-up.

Taken with the paper, the label for time point translates to: sample taken at primary tumor resection. The donors were some 70 patients from the lung TRACERx cohort who had early-stage, untreated non-small cell lung cancer. Without any cell sorting, TCR sequencing was performed on whole RNA extracted either from tumor and nontumor lung tissue or from cryopreserved PBMC samples. A patient was chosen for TCR sequencing only when enough RNA was available from at least two tumor regions. The germline V gene supplies CDR1 SNHLY and CDR2 FYNNEI. Relative to germline, V is missing 7 bases and J is missing 3 bases, with 6 bases of the junction outside any gene match. The CDR3 sequence holds 14 residues, the cysteine and phenylalanine included. Only CDR3 DNA remains: 42 bases, in frame from the first base.

Sequencing was performed on PBMCs, taken at surgery. This receptor was taken from a male donor with early-stage non-small cell lung cancer. The chain couples TRBV2 to TRBJ2-3, with 8 middle bases fitting TRBD1. CDR3 reads: CASTTDRATDTQYF. The sequenced DNA is TGTGCCAGCACAACGGACAGGGCAACAGATACGCAGTATTTT.